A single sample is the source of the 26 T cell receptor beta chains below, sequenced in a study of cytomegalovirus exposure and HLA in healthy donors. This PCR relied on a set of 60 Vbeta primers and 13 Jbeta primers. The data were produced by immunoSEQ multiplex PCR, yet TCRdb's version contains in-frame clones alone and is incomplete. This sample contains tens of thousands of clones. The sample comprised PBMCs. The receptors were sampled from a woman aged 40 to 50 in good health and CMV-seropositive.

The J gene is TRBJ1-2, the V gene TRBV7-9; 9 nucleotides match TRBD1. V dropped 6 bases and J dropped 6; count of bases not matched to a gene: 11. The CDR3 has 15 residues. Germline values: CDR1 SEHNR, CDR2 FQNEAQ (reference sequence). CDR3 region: CASSFGTGRLNGYTF. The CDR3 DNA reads TGTGCCAGCAGTTTCGGGACAGGGAGGCTCAATGGCTACACCTTC.

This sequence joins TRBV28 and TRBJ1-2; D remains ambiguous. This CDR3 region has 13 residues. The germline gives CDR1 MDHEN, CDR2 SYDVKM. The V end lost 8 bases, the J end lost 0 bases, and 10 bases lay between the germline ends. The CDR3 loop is CASLRNANYGYTF. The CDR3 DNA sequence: TGTGCCAGCCTCCGTAATGCTAACTATGGCTACACCTTC.

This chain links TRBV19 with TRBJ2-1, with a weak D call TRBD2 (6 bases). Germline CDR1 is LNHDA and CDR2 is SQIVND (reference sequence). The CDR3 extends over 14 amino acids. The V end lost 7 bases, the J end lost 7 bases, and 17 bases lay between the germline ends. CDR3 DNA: TGTGCCAGTACCACTGGGCCTAGCGCAAATGAGCAGTTCTTC. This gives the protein CASTTGPSANEQFF.

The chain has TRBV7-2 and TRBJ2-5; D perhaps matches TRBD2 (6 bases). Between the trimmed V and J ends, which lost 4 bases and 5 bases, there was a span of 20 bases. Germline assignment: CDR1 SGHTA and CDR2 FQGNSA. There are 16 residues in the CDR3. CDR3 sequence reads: CASSYLPGLGRETQYF. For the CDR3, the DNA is TGTGCCAGCAGCTACTTACCGGGACTGGGACGGGAGACCCAGTACTTC.

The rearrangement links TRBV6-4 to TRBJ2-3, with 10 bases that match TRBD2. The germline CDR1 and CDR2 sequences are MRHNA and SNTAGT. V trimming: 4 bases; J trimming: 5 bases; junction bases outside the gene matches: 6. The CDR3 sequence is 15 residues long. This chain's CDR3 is CASSALAGEQDTQYF. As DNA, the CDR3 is TGTGCCAGCAGTGCCCTAGCGGGAGAACAAGATACGCAGTATTTT.

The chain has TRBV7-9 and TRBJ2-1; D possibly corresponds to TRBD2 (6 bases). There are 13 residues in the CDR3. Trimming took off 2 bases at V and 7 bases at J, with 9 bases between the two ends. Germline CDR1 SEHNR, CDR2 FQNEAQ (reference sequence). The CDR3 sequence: CASSLLAPNEQFF. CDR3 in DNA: TGTGCCAGCAGCTTACTAGCGCCGAATGAGCAGTTCTTC.

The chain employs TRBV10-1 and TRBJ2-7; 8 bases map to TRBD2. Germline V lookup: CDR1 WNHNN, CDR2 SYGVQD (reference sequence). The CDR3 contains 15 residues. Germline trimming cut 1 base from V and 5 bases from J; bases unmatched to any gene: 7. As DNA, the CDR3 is TGCGCCAGCAGTGAGTGTGAGCGGGAGCCCGACGAGCAGTACTTC. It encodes CASSECEREPDEQYF.

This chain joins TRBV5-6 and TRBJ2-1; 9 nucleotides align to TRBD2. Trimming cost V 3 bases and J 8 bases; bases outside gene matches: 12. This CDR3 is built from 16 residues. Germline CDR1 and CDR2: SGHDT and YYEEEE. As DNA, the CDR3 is TGTGCCAGCAGCTCCCCTGGGCTAGCGGGATATTATGAGCAGTTCTTC. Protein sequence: CASSSPGLAGYYEQFF.

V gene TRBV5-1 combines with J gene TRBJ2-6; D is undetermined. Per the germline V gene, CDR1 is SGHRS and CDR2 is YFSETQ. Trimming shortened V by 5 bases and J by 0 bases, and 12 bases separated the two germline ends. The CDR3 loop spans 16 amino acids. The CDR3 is CASSSTVFSGANVLTF. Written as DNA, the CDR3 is TGCGCCAGCAGTTCCACAGTGTTCTCTGGGGCCAACGTCCTGACTTTC.

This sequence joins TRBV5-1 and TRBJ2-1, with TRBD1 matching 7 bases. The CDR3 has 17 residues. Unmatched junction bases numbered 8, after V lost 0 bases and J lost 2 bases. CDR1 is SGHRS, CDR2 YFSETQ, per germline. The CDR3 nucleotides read TGCGCCAGCAGCTTGGACGGGCGACAGGGCCCCTACAATGAGCAGTTCTTC. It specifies CASSLDGRQGPYNEQFF.

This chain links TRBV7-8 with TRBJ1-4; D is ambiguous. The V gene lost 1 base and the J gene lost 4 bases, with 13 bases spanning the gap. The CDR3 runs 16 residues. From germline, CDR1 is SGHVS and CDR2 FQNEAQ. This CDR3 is CASSLVPNGRNEKLFF. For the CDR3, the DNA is TGTGCCAGCAGCTTAGTCCCTAATGGGCGTAATGAAAAACTGTTTTTT. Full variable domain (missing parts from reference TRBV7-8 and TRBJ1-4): GAGVSQSPRYKVAKRGQDVALRCDPISGHVSLFWYQQALGQGPEFLTYFQNEAQLDKSGLPSDRFFAERPEGSVSTLKIQRTQQEDSAVYLCASSLVPNGRNEKLFFGSGTQLSVL.

CDR3 sequence (DNA): TGTGCCAGCAGCTTAGATCATGAGACAGGGTATGGCTACACCTTC. Its translation: CASSLDHETGYGYTF. The chain joins TRBV11-2 to TRBJ1-2; TRBD1 matches at 7 bases. Germline-derived CDR1 and CDR2 are SGHAT and FQNNGV. The CDR3 contains 15 residues. After removal of 0 bases from V and 5 bases from J, the junction contained 6 bases not matched to a gene.

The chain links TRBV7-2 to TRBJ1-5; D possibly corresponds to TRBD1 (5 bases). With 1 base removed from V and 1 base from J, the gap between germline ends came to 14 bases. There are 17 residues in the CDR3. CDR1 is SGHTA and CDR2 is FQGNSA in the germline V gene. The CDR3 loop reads CASSLVGSGWSNQPQHF. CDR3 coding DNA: TGTGCCAGCAGCTTAGTAGGGTCAGGGTGGAGCAATCAGCCCCAGCATTTT.

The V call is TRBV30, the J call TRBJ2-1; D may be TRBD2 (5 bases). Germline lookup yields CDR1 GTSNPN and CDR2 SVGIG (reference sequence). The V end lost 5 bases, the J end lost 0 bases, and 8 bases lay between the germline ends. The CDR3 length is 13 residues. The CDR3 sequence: CAWGESSYNEQFF. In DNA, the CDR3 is TGTGCCTGGGGGGAGAGCTCCTACAATGAGCAGTTCTTC. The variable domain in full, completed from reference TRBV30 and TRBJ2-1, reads SQTIHQWPATLVQPVGSPLSLECTVEGTSNPNLYWYRQAAGRGLQLLFYSVGIGQISSEVPQNLSASRPQDRQFILSSKKLLLSDSGFYLCAWGESSYNEQFFGPGTRLTVL.

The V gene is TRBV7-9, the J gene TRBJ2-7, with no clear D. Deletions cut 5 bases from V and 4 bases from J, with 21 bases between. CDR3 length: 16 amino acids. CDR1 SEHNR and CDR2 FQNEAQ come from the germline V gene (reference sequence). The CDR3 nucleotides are TGTGCCAGCAGCCCCACTATGTCCGTTCCCCCTTACGAGCAGTACTTC. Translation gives CASSPTMSVPPYEQYF.

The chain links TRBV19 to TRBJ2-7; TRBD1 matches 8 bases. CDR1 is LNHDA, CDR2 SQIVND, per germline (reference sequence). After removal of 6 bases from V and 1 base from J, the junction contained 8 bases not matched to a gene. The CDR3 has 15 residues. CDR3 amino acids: CASSSDRGTSYEQYF. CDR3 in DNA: TGTGCCAGTAGCTCAGACAGGGGAACATCCTACGAGCAGTACTTC.

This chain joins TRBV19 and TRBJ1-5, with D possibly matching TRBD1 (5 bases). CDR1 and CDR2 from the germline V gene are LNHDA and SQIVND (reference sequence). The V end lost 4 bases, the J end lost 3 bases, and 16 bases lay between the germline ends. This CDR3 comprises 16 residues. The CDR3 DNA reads TGTGCCAGTAGTAAGGGTCGGCAGGGCGACAATCAGCCCCAGCATTTT. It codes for CASSKGRQGDNQPQHF.

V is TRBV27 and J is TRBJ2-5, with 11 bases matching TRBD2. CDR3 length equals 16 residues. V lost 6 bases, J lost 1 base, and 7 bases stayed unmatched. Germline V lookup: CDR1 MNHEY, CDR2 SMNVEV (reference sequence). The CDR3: CASSIGTSGLQETQYF. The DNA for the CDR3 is TGTGCCAGCAGCATCGGGACTAGCGGACTCCAAGAGACCCAGTACTTC.

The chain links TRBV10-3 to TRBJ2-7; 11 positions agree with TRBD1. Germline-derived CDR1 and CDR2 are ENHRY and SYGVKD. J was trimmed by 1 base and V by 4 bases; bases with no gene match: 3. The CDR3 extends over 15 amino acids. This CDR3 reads CAISVGQGASYEQYF. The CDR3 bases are TGTGCCATCAGTGTTGGACAGGGGGCTTCCTACGAGCAGTACTTC.

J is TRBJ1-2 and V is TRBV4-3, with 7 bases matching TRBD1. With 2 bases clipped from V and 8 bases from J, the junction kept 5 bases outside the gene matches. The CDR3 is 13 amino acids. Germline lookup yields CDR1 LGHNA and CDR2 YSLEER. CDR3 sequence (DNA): TGCGCCAGCAGCCAACTCGGGACAGTCGGCTACACCTTC. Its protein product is CASSQLGTVGYTF.

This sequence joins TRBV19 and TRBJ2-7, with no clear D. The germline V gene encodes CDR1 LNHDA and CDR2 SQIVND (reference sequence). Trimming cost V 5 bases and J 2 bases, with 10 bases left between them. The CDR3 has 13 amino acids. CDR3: CASSSLATYEQYF. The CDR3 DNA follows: TGTGCCAGTAGTTCCCTGGCAACCTACGAGCAGTACTTC.

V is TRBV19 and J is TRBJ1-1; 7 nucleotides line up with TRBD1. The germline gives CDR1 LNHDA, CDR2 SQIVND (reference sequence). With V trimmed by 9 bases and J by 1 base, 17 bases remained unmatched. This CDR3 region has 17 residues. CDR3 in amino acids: CASLSPGQASGNTEAFF. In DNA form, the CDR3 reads TGTGCCAGCCTCTCCCCCGGACAGGCCTCGGGGAACACTGAAGCTTTCTTT.

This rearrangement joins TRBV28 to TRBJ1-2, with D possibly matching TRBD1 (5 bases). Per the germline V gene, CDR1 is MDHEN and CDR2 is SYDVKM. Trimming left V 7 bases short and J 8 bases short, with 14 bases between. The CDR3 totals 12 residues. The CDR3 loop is CASTDRRYGYTF. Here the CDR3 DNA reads TGTGCCAGCACCGACAGAAGGTACGGCTACACCTTC.

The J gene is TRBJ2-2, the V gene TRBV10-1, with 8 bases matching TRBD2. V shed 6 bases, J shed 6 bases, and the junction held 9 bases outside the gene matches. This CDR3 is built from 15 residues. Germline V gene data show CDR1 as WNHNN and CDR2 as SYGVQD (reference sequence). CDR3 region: CASSGTSRFSGELFF. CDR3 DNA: TGCGCCAGCAGCGGGACTAGTCGTTTCTCCGGGGAGCTGTTTTTT.

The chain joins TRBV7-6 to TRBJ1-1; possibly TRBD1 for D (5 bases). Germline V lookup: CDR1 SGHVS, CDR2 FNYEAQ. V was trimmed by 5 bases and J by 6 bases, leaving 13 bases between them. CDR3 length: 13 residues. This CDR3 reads CASSGSRQSEAFF. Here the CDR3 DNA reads TGTGCCAGCAGCGGATCCAGACAGTCTGAAGCTTTCTTT.

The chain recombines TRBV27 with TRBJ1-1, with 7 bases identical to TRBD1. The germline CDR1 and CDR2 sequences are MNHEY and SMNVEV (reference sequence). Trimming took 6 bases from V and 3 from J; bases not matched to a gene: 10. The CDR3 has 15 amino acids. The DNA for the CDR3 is TGTGCCAGCAGGACAGGGCGGTCCGGATACACTGAAGCTTTCTTT. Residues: CASRTGRSGYTEAFF.